This TCR beta chain comes out of a study of blood T cells in healthy people across ages. Overall study findings and caveats: While age rose, TCR beta diversity per million T cells dropped in a roughly linear way.

Every donor provided roughly 9.1 milliliters of peripheral blood. The study isolated at least 7 million PBMCs from each sample. The CDR3 sequence is 12 residues long. The V gene's germline CDR1 is SGHVS and CDR2 FQNEAQ. Points on this clonotype: No antigen is known for it. A read error may be the cause here, since a much bigger clone is one base away.

Using a J-beta primer mix together with a sample-barcoded 5' primer, a second PCR was run for about 6 to 12 cycles. TCRdb processed the 5' RACE reads anew with MiXCR; each CDR3 protein has one entry. Of fewer than 900,000 distinct CDR3 sequences in the sample, over 45% were seen once. The chain is built from TRBV7-8 and TRBJ2-1; no reliable D call. The sequence was collected from a woman aged 60-75 years in good health. The sequenced sample consisted of blood. The CDR3 protein is CASGLTWNEQFF. CDR3 in DNA: TGTGCCAGCGGCTTAACCTGGAATGAGCAGTTCTTC.